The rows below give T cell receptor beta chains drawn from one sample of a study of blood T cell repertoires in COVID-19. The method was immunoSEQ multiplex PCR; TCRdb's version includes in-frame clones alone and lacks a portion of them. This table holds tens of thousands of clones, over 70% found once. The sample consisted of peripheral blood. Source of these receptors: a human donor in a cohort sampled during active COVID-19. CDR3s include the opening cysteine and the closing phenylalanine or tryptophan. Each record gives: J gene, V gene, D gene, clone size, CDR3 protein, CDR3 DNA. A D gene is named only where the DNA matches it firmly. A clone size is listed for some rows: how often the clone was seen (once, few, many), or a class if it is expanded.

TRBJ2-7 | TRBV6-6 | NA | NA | CASSDPRGAYEQYF | TGTGCCAGCAGCGACCCCAGGGGGGCCTACGAGCAGTACTTC
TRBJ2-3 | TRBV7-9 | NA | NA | CASLKRLAETDTQYF | TGTGCCAGCCTGAAACGGTTGGCGGAGACAGATACGCAGTATTTT
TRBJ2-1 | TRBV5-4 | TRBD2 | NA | CASSLDSGGGNEQFF | TGTGCCAGCAGCTTGGATAGCGGGGGGGGGAATGAGCAGTTCTTC
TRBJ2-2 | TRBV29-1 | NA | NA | CSVRDSRGGNTGELFF | TGCAGCGTGCGGGACTCTCGAGGAGGGAACACCGGGGAGCTGTTTTTT
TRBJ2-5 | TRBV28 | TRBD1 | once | CASTSGQGAGETQYF | TGTGCCAGCACCTCGGGACAGGGGGCCGGAGAGACCCAGTACTTC
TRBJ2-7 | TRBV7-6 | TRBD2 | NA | CASSLVAGVGYEQYF | TGTGCCAGCAGCTTAGTAGCGGGAGTTGGCTACGAGCAGTACTTC
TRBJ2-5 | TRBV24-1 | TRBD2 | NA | CATSDLAGFQETQYF | TGTGCCACCAGTGACCTAGCGGGGTTTCAAGAGACCCAGTACTTC
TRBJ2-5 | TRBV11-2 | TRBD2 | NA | CASSSDLAGRQETQYF | TGTGCCAGCAGCTCCGACTTAGCGGGCCGACAAGAGACCCAGTACTTC
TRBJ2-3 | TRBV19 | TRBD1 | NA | CASSTNRGRTDTQYF | TGTGCCAGTAGTACGAACAGGGGGCGGACAGATACGCAGTATTTT
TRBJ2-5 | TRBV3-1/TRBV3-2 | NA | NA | CASSHDRQETQYF | TGTGCCAGCAGCCACGACAGGCAAGAGACCCAGTACTTC
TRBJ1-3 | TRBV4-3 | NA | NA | CASSQDAAGKFSGNTIYF | TGCGCCAGCAGCCAAGACGCCGCAGGAAAATTCTCTGGAAACACCATATATTTT
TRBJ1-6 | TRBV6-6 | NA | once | CASRDRTNYNSPLHF | TGTGCCAGCAGGGACAGAACCAACTATAATTCACCCCTCCACTTT
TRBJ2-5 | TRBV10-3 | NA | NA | CAISDPIQETQYF | TGTGCCATCAGTGATCCGATCCAGGAGACCCAGTACTTC
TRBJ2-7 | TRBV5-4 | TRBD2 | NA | CASSFGGSRSYEQYF | TGTGCCAGCAGCTTTGGCGGGAGTAGGTCCTACGAGCAGTACTTC
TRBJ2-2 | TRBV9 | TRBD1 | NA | CASSPTDRYTGELFF | TGTGCCAGCAGCCCAACGGACAGGTACACCGGGGAGCTGTTTTTT
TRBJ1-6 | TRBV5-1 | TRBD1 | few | CASSLGDRGNSPLHF | TGCGCCAGCAGCTTAGGAGACAGGGGGAATTCACCCCTCCACTTT
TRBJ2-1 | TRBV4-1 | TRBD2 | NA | CASSQALAGVIYNEQFF | TGCGCCAGCAGCCAAGCTCTAGCGGGAGTAATATACAATGAGCAGTTCTTC
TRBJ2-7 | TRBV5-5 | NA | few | CASSLGTPPYEQYF | TGTGCCAGCAGCTTGGGGACTCCACCCTACGAGCAGTACTTC
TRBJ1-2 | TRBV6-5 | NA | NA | CASRLGQNYGYTF | TGTGCCAGCAGATTGGGACAAAACTATGGCTACACCTTC
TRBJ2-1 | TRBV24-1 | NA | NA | CATSDLQELGEQFF | TGTGCCACCAGTGATTTGCAAGAGCTTGGTGAGCAGTTCTTC
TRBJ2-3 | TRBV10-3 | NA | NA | CAISESIPSTDTQYF | TGTGCCATCAGTGAGTCTATCCCTAGCACAGATACGCAGTATTTT
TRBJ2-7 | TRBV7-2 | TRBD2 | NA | CASSSFGLAQGEQYF | TGTGCCAGCAGCTCATTCGGACTAGCGCAGGGTGAGCAGTACTTC
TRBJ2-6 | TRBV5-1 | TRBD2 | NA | CASSLIPGRGDSVLTF | TGCGCCAGCAGCTTGATTCCAGGACGGGGGGATTCCGTCCTGACTTTC
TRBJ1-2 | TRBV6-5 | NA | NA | CASSYSVTDYGYTF | TGTGCCAGCAGTTACTCGGTGACAGACTATGGCTACACCTTC
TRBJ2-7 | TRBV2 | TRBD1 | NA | CASSRGQAYEQYF | TGTGCCAGCAGCCGAGGACAGGCCTACGAGCAGTACTTC
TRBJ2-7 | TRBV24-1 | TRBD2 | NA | CATSDSGTNSYEQYF | TGTGCCACCAGTGATTCCGGGACTAACTCCTACGAGCAGTACTTC
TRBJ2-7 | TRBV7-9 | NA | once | CASSSLYEQYF | TGTGCCAGCAGCTCTCTCTACGAGCAGTACTTC
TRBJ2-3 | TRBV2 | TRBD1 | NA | CASSGQGVTDTQYF | TGTGCCAGCAGTGGACAGGGGGTAACAGATACGCAGTATTTT
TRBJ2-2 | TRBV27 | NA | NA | CASSPRGTENTGELFF | TGTGCCAGCAGTCCCCGGGGGACGGAGAACACCGGGGAGCTGTTTTTT
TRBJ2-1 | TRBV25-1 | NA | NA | CASRRSGGEQFF | TGTGCCAGCAGGAGGTCCGGCGGTGAGCAGTTCTTC
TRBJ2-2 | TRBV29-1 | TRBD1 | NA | CSARGTGGTGELFF | TGCAGCGCGCGAGGGACAGGGGGAACCGGGGAGCTGTTTTTT
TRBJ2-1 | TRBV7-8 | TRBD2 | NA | CASSSGRGGPYEQFF | TGTGCCAGCAGTAGCGGACGGGGAGGGCCCTATGAGCAGTTCTTC
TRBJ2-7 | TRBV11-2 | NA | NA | CASSLDWGRGPYEQYF | TGTGCCAGCAGCTTAGATTGGGGGCGCGGGCCCTACGAGCAGTACTTC
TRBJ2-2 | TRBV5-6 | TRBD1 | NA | CASSYSGTGINTGELFF | TGTGCCAGCAGCTACTCCGGGACAGGGATTAACACCGGGGAGCTGTTTTTT
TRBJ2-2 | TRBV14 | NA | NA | CASSQDRVTTGELFF | TGTGCCAGCAGCCAAGACAGGGTGACCACCGGGGAGCTGTTTTTT
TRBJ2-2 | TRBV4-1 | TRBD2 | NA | CASTEGEREITGELFF | TGCGCCAGTACAGAGGGGGAGCGGGAGATCACCGGGGAGCTGTTTTTT
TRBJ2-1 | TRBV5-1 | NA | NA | CASSLAPPEAYNEQFF | TGCGCCAGCAGCTTGGCCCCGCCGGAGGCGTACAATGAGCAGTTCTTC
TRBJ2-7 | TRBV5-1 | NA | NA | CASSLGLDEQYF | TGCGCCAGCAGCTTGGGGCTTGACGAGCAGTACTTC
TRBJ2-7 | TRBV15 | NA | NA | CATSRDKGYFSEQYF | TGTGCCACCAGCAGAGATAAGGGGTACTTTTCGGAGCAGTACTTC
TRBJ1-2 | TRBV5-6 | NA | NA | CASSLASGGYTF | TGTGCCAGCAGCTTGGCGTCGGGGGGCTACACCTTC
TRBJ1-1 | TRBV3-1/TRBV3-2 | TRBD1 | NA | CASSLQGASKAFF | TGTGCCAGCAGCCTCCAGGGGGCGTCGAAAGCTTTCTTT
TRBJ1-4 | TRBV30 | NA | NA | CAWRLERNEKLFF | TGTGCCTGGAGACTCGAGAGGAATGAAAAACTGTTTTTT
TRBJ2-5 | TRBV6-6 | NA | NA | CASRSRREETQYF | TGTGCCAGCAGGTCTAGACGGGAAGAGACCCAGTACTTC
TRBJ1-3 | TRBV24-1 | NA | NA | CATSPGGNTIYF | TGTGCCACCAGTCCAGGGGGAAACACCATATATTTT
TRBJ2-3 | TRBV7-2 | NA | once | CASRRRTGTDTQYF | TGTGCCAGCAGGCGAAGGACAGGCACAGATACGCAGTATTTT
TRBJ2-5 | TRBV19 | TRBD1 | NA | CASSAGGETQYF | TGTGCCAGTAGTGCAGGGGGAGAGACCCAGTACTTC
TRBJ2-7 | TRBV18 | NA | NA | CASSGGFPYEQYF | TGTGCCAGCTCAGGAGGGTTTCCCTACGAGCAGTACTTC
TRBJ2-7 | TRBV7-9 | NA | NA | CASSLDQGAWEQYF | TGTGCCAGCAGCTTAGACCAGGGCGCTTGGGAGCAGTACTTC
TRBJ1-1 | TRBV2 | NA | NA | CASRGGTERTAFF | TGTGCCAGCAGGGGGGGGACCGAGCGGACAGCTTTCTTT
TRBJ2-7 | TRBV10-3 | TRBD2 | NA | CAISESGGSFYEQYF | TGTGCCATCAGTGAGTCCGGCGGGAGTTTCTACGAGCAGTACTTC
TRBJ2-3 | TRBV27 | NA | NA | CASSPIFGKRTDTQYF | TGTGCCAGCAGTCCGATTTTCGGGAAACGCACAGATACGCAGTATTTT
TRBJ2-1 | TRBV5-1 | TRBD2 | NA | CASSWASGSGHNEQFF | TGCGCCAGCAGCTGGGCTAGCGGGAGTGGCCACAATGAGCAGTTCTTC
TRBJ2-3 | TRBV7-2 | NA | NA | CASSLVGSGSTDTQYF | TGTGCCAGCAGCCTAGTGGGGAGCGGGTCCACAGATACGCAGTATTTT
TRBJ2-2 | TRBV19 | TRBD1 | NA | CASSTRTGANTGELFF | TGTGCCAGTAGCACCCGGACAGGGGCGAACACCGGGGAGCTGTTTTTT
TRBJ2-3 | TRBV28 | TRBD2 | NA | CASSLLAGGGTDTQYF | TGTGCCAGCAGTTTACTAGCGGGGGGCGGCACAGATACGCAGTATTTT